This TCR beta chain was retrieved from a study of human T cells and chemical hapten exposure. Study details: The study enrolled mostly female patients with alopecia areata, totalis or universalis.

MiXCR, run by TCRdb on the RACE reads, gives a single entry per CDR3 protein. The top ten hold more than 0.95% of the sample, which has 250,000 to 300,000 distinct CDR3 sequences, almost 8% seen once. Time point indicated: pre-sensitization, week 0. As to treatment: therapeutic diphenylcyclopropenone sensitization with weekly scalp DPC. Total RNA was isolated from unfractionated whole blood. The CDR3 runs to 14 residues. The trim removed 2 bases at V and 6 bases at J, leaving 3 bases unmatched. Germline V gene data show CDR1 as SGHTA and CDR2 as FQGNSA. The chain uses TRBV7-2 and TRBJ2-2; 7 bases are shared with TRBD2. This specimen was whole blood, taken in connection with sensitization to the hapten diphenylcyclopropenone (DPC). The receptor was isolated from a man between 18 and 35 years old with alopecia areata. Some clones in this sample may be carry-over from other donors' samples. CDR3 sequence (DNA): TGTGCCAGCAGCTTAATCCGGGGGGCCGGGGAGCTGTTTTTT. Translated, it gives CASSLIRGAGELFF.